This is a list of T cell receptor beta chains from one sample in a study of blood T cell repertoires in COVID-19. Generated by immunoSEQ multiplex PCR, the TCRdb table keeps only in-frame clones and is missing some. The table lists about 400,000 clones, 80% to 90% of them singletons. Sequenced sample: peripheral blood. These receptors came from a man aged 35 to 55 with acute or convalescent COVID-19. Each CDR3 is given with its conserved first and last residue. The order of the fields is V gene, J gene, D gene, clone size, CDR3 protein, CDR3 DNA. D genes are given only for firm matches. Clone sizes are given selectively: once, few, many, or a class where the clone is expanded.

>TRBV19|TRBJ1-6|-|-
CASSQEGTYNSPLHF
TGTGCCAGTAGTCAAGAGGGCACCTATAATTCACCCCTCCACTTT
>TRBV28|TRBJ2-7|-|-
CASSSFRGSYEQYF
TGTGCCAGCAGTTCCTTCAGGGGTTCCTACGAGCAGTACTTC
>TRBV27|TRBJ1-1|-|once
CASSLSMTANTEAFF
TGTGCCAGCAGTTTATCGATGACAGCGAACACTGAAGCTTTCTTT
>TRBV5-5|TRBJ1-2|-|-
CASSLMRGILGGYTF
TGTGCCAGCAGCTTGATGCGTGGCATTTTGGGCGGCTACACCTTC
>TRBV5-5|TRBJ1-1|-|-
CASSQGRDTEAFF
TGTGCCAGCAGCCAGGGGAGAGACACTGAAGCTTTCTTT
>TRBV18|TRBJ1-4|TRBD1|-
CASSPDRAESGLFF
TGTGCCAGCTCACCAGACAGGGCGGAATCTGGACTGTTTTTT
>TRBV7-6|TRBJ2-2|TRBD1|-
CASSLAPRGRGELFF
TGTGCCAGCAGCTTAGCCCCCAGGGGGCGCGGGGAGCTGTTTTTT
>TRBV5-1|TRBJ1-1|TRBD1|-
CASSLKQGATEAFF
TGCGCCAGCAGCTTGAAACAGGGGGCTACTGAAGCTTTCTTT
>TRBV4-1|TRBJ1-1|-|-
CASSLQGDLNTEAFF
TGCGCCAGCAGCCTCCAAGGGGACTTGAACACTGAAGCTTTCTTT
>TRBV2|TRBJ1-4|-|-
CASSQRDIYEKLFF
TGTGCCAGCAGCCAAAGGGACATTTATGAAAAACTGTTTTTT
>TRBV10-3|TRBJ1-1|-|-
CAINERQGPMGTEAFF
TGTGCCATCAACGAGAGGCAGGGCCCTATGGGCACTGAAGCTTTCTTT
>TRBV9|TRBJ2-7|TRBD1|-
CASSEPGQGAIDEQYF
TGTGCCAGCAGCGAACCGGGACAGGGGGCGATCGACGAGCAGTACTTC
>TRBV7-8|TRBJ1-1|-|-
CASSRAGHMNTEAFF
TGTGCCAGCAGCCGAGCGGGACACATGAACACTGAAGCTTTCTTT
>TRBV7-2|TRBJ2-2|-|few
CASSLFASGTGELFF
TGTGCCAGCAGCTTATTCGCGTCGGGCACCGGGGAGCTGTTTTTT
>TRBV9|TRBJ1-2|-|-
CASSSGSHYGYTF
TGTGCCAGCAGCTCAGGCAGCCACTATGGCTACACCTTC
>TRBV30|TRBJ1-2|-|-
CAWSSARLYGYTF
TGTGCCTGGAGTTCTGCCAGACTCTATGGCTACACCTTC
>TRBV7-9|TRBJ2-5|-|-
CASSGVGRTTEGEETQYF
TGTGCCAGCAGTGGCGTAGGACGGACGACCGAGGGGGAAGAGACCCAGTACTTC
>TRBV10-3|TRBJ1-6|TRBD1|many
CAIRMDRGNSPLHF
TGTGCCATCAGGATGGACAGGGGTAATTCACCCCTCCACTTT
>TRBV11-2|TRBJ1-2|-|-
CASSLGDWDYGYTF
TGTGCCAGCAGCTTAGGGGACTGGGATTATGGCTACACCTTC
>TRBV19|TRBJ1-1|-|-
CASSTSWGDTEAFF
TGTGCCAGTAGTACCTCCTGGGGGGACACTGAAGCTTTCTTT
>TRBV6-5|TRBJ1-2|TRBD1|-
CASSYSQTGAYGYTF
TGTGCCAGCAGTTACTCCCAGACAGGGGCCTATGGCTACACCTTC
>TRBV5-1|TRBJ2-1|-|few
CASSWGLNNEQFF
TGCGCCAGCAGCTGGGGACTTAACAATGAGCAGTTCTTC
>TRBV24-1|TRBJ1-3|-|-
CATTTPQSAEGGNTIYF
TGTGCCACCACCACGCCCCAGTCAGCCGAGGGAGGAAACACCATATATTTT
>TRBV9|TRBJ1-4|TRBD1|-
CASSPFPTGGGEKLFF
TGTGCCAGCAGCCCTTTCCCCACAGGGGGGGGTGAAAAACTGTTTTTT
>TRBV18|TRBJ1-1|-|-
CASSPGRGVSTEAFF
TGTGCCAGCTCCCCAGGGCGGGGTGTGAGCACTGAAGCTTTCTTT
>TRBV11-2|TRBJ1-6|-|-
CASSLVGGGYNSPLHF
TGTGCCAGCAGCTTAGTTGGCGGGGGCTATAATTCACCCCTCCACTTT
>TRBV5-6|TRBJ2-1|TRBD1|-
CASSPRTGGLGSYNEQFF
TGTGCCAGCAGCCCCCGGACAGGGGGCTTGGGATCCTACAATGAGCAGTTCTTC
>TRBV19|TRBJ1-5|-|-
CASSSGETAPGQPQHF
TGTGCCAGTAGTTCTGGGGAGACGGCCCCGGGGCAGCCCCAGCATTTT
>TRBV6-5|TRBJ2-1|TRBD2|-
CASGLSGGGFHEQFF
TGTGCCAGCGGTTTGAGCGGGGGGGGTTTTCATGAGCAGTTCTTC
>TRBV6-5|TRBJ1-2|TRBD1|-
CASSYPGTGWYGYTF
TGTGCCAGCAGTTACCCAGGGACAGGGTGGTATGGCTACACCTTC
>TRBV28|TRBJ2-7|TRBD2|-
CASSLTSGITFSYEQYF
TGTGCCAGCAGTTTGACTAGCGGGATTACCTTCTCCTACGAGCAGTACTTC
>TRBV28|TRBJ1-2|-|-
CASRPLEGVDYYGYTF
TGTGCCAGCAGGCCCCTTGAAGGGGTGGATTACTATGGCTACACCTTC
>TRBV18|TRBJ2-7|-|few
CASSPEVGEQYF
TGTGCCAGCTCACCGGAGGTCGGCGAGCAGTACTTC
>TRBV30|TRBJ2-5|TRBD2|-
CAWGGVGIPQETQYF
TGTGCCTGGGGGGGGGTAGGAATTCCCCAAGAGACCCAGTACTTC
>TRBV11-2|TRBJ2-5|-|once
CASSLVFREQETQYF
TGTGCCAGCAGCTTAGTCTTCAGGGAACAAGAGACCCAGTACTTC
>TRBV2|TRBJ2-2|-|once
CASKEPTGRTGELFF
TGTGCCAGCAAGGAGCCTACAGGGCGCACCGGGGAGCTGTTTTTT
>TRBV10-3|TRBJ1-4|TRBD1|-
CANPRPRQGGDNYDEKLFF
TGTGCCAACCCAAGGCCAAGACAGGGAGGCGATAATTATGATGAAAAACTGTTTTTT
>TRBV28|TRBJ1-5|TRBD1|once
CASRNAGGTSNQPQHF
TGTGCCAGCAGAAATGCAGGGGGCACAAGCAATCAGCCCCAGCATTTT